Below, 21 T cell receptor beta chains from the same sample are listed, as sequenced in a study of cytomegalovirus exposure and HLA in healthy donors. Assay: immunoSEQ multiplex PCR; the TCRdb copy retains only in-frame clones and omits some. The sample lists under 200,000 clones, under 90% seen once, with around 3.8% in the top ten. The sequenced sample consisted of PBMCs. These receptors were obtained from a man younger than 35 in good health and CMV-seropositive.

This clone was seen a handful of times. The CDR3 nucleotides are TGTGCCAGCAGTTTGGGGACCGGGACAGGGAATCAGCCCCAGCATTTT. Residues: CASSLGTGTGNQPQHF. V and J are TRBV28 and TRBJ1-5, with 9 positions matching TRBD1. Per the germline V gene, CDR1 is MDHEN and CDR2 is SYDVKM. V shed 3 bases and J 4 bases; nucleotides not matched to a gene: 7. This CDR3 is built from 16 residues. The whole variable domain, filled in from reference TRBV28 and TRBJ1-5, reads DVKVTQSSRYLVKRTGEKVFLECVQDMDHENMFWYRQDPGLGLRLIYFSYDVKMKEKGDIPEGYSVSREKKERFSLILESASTNQTSMYLCASSLGTGTGNQPQHFGDGTRLSIL.

The chain couples TRBV28 to TRBJ2-5; 12 bases agree with TRBD2. With 3 bases clipped from V and 5 bases from J, the junction kept 13 bases outside the gene matches. The CDR3 is 18 amino acids. Per the germline V gene, CDR1 is MDHEN and CDR2 is SYDVKM. The CDR3 sequence: CASSLAGLAGPWGETQYF. In DNA, the CDR3 is TGTGCCAGCAGTTTGGCGGGACTAGCGGGCCCCTGGGGTGAGACCCAGTACTTC. Based on the CDR3 plus reference TRBV28 and TRBJ2-5, the full variable domain is DVKVTQSSRYLVKRTGEKVFLECVQDMDHENMFWYRQDPGLGLRLIYFSYDVKMKEKGDIPEGYSVSREKKERFSLILESASTNQTSMYLCASSLAGLAGPWGETQYFGPGTRLLVL.

The chain links TRBV6-6 to TRBJ1-4, with D hard to call. V was clipped by 2 bases and J by 7 bases, with 14 bases between them. Germline lookup yields CDR1 MNHNY and CDR2 SVGAGI (reference sequence). The CDR3 loop spans 15 amino acids. CDR3 amino acids: CASSYGLSGSEKLFF. In DNA, the CDR3 is TGTGCCAGCAGTTACGGGCTTAGTGGGAGTGAAAAACTGTTTTTT.

The gene calls are TRBV6-1 and TRBJ2-1; 11 bases map to TRBD1. CDR1 and CDR2 (germline): MNHNS, SASEGT. V shed 2 bases and J 6 bases; nucleotides not matched to a gene: 6. The CDR3 spans 16 residues. The CDR3 DNA reads TGTGCCAGCAGTGAATTAGCGGGGACAGGGGGCAATGAGCAGTTCTTC. This codes for CASSELAGTGGNEQFF.

V is TRBV19 and J is TRBJ2-5, with D possibly matching TRBD1 (6 bases). Germline lookup yields CDR1 LNHDA and CDR2 SQIVND (reference sequence). This CDR3 is 14 amino acids long. V lost 4 bases and J lost 0, with 9 bases in between. This CDR3 reads CASSRTAYQETQYF. The CDR3 DNA sequence: TGTGCCAGTAGTAGGACAGCGTACCAAGAGACCCAGTACTTC.

This sequence joins TRBV5-1 and TRBJ2-7; D is possibly TRBD1 (6 bases). This CDR3 spans 13 amino acids. The germline CDR1 and CDR2 sequences are SGHRS and YFSETQ. V lost 5 bases to trimming and J lost 3 bases, with 12 bases between them. CDR3 coding DNA: TGCGCCAGCAGTTACAGGGTGGGCTACGAGCAGTACTTC. This translates into CASSYRVGYEQYF. The entire variable domain, with the rest obtained from reference TRBV5-1 and TRBJ2-7, is as follows: KAGVTQTPRYLIKTRGQQVTLSCSPISGHRSVSWYQQTPGQGLQFLFEYFSETQRNKGNFPGRFSGRQFSNSRSEMNVSTLELGDSALYLCASSYRVGYEQYFGPGTRLTVT.

The gene calls are TRBV6-1 and TRBJ2-7; TRBD1 aligns across 9 bases. The junction had 7 bases not matched to a gene; V was cut back by 4 bases and J by 3 bases. This CDR3 comprises 15 residues. From germline, CDR1 is MNHNS and CDR2 SASEGT. CDR3 amino acids: CASSAQGQGSYEQYF. The CDR3, as DNA: TGTGCCAGCAGTGCCCAGGGACAGGGCAGCTACGAGCAGTACTTC.

The rearrangement uses TRBV28 and TRBJ2-3; TRBD2 agrees at 14 bases. J gave up 4 bases and V 6 bases, and 3 bases lay outside the gene matches. The germline V gene encodes CDR1 MDHEN and CDR2 SYDVKM. The CDR3 is made up of 15 amino acids. CDR3 nucleotide sequence: TGTGCCAGCAGGGTGGGACTAGCGGGAGCAGATACGCAGTATTTT. Translated, it gives CASRVGLAGADTQYF.

The CDR3 coding sequence is TGTGCCAGCAGCCGAATCCAGGGGGCCAAAAACATTCAGTACTTC. It specifies CASSRIQGAKNIQYF. The genes are TRBV7-9 and TRBJ2-4; D is perhaps TRBD1 (6 bases). Germline CDR1 reads SEHNR; CDR2 reads FQNEAQ (reference sequence). Trimming removed 5 bases from V and 1 base from J, with 12 bases in between. There are 15 residues in the CDR3.

This clone has a single count. The chain couples TRBV7-9 to TRBJ1-3, with D possibly TRBD1 on 5 matching bases. Trimming pared 5 bases from V and 0 bases from J, leaving 11 bases between. Germline V gene sequence: CDR1 SEHNR, CDR2 FQNEAQ (reference sequence). The CDR3 length is 15 residues. CDR3 residues: CASSAQDASGNTIYF. DNA of the CDR3: TGTGCCAGCAGCGCACAGGATGCCTCTGGAAACACCATATATTTT.

The rearrangement joins TRBV7-6 to TRBJ1-2; 9 bases line up with TRBD1. Per germline, CDR1 SGHVS and CDR2 FNYEAQ. The CDR3 has 14 amino acids. The V and J ends lost 4 bases and 8 bases, in that order; junction bases with no gene match: 8. The CDR3 sequence: CASSSPGQGIGYTF. DNA for the CDR3: TGTGCCAGCAGCTCTCCGGGACAGGGAATCGGCTACACCTTC.

This chain links TRBV6-4 with TRBJ1-5; a possible D gene is TRBD1 (5 bases). The germline V gene encodes CDR1 MRHNA and CDR2 SNTAGT. The V end lost 5 bases, the J end lost 7 bases, and 15 bases lay between the germline ends. The CDR3 spans 14 residues. CDR3 DNA sequence: TGTGCCAGCAGTCAGGATTGGGGGGTCCAGCCCCAGCATTTT. It is translated as CASSQDWGVQPQHF.

The chain's CDR3 is CASSDSGAANEQFF. CDR3 DNA: TGTGCCAGTAGCGATAGCGGAGCAGCCAATGAGCAGTTCTTC. The chain links TRBV19 to TRBJ2-1; maybe TRBD2 (6 bases). The CDR3 has 14 residues. The V end lost 6 bases, the J end lost 6 bases, and 15 bases lay between the germline ends. Germline V gene sequence: CDR1 LNHDA, CDR2 SQIVND (reference sequence).

The V and J genes are TRBV9 and TRBJ2-3, with a possible D match to TRBD2 (6 bases). The V gene's germline CDR1 is SGDLS and CDR2 YYNGEE. V gave up 5 bases and J gave up 6 bases, with 19 bases separating them. The CDR3 consists of 15 residues. CDR3 loop: CASSPLTGEGDTQYF. The CDR3 bases are TGTGCCAGCAGTCCCTTGACGGGAGAGGGGGATACGCAGTATTTT.

This chain uses TRBV28 with TRBJ2-2; tentative D call: TRBD2 (6 bases). CDR1 is MDHEN, CDR2 SYDVKM, per germline. This CDR3 comprises 17 residues. V was clipped by 4 bases and J by 6 bases, with 21 bases between them. The CDR3 sequence is CASSSWGAGVRAGELFF. The CDR3 DNA reads as TGTGCCAGCAGTTCTTGGGGAGCGGGCGTGAGGGCCGGGGAGCTGTTTTTT.

V gene TRBV6-1 combines with J gene TRBJ1-1; D remains unclear. Per the germline V gene, CDR1 is MNHNS and CDR2 is SASEGT. CDR3 length: 13 residues. V lost 6 bases, J lost 3 bases, and 11 bases lay in between. The CDR3 nucleotides read TGTGCCAGCAGCGTTTCAGTGGACACTGAAGCTTTCTTT. It yields the protein CASSVSVDTEAFF.

The chain has TRBV7-6 and TRBJ2-2; tentatively, D is TRBD2 (5 bases). V shed 5 bases and J shed 6 bases, with 10 bases lying between them. Germline V gene sequence: CDR1 SGHVS, CDR2 FNYEAQ. The CDR3 loop spans 13 amino acids. CDR3 nucleotides: TGTGCCAGCAGCAGCATGGAGGCCGGGGAGCTGTTTTTT. Protein sequence: CASSSMEAGELFF.

The sample holds a few counts of this clone. The rearrangement links TRBV28 to TRBJ2-5, with a weak D call TRBD1 (5 bases). The CDR3 covers 14 residues. Trimming removed 4 bases from V and 2 bases from J, with 11 bases in between. In germline, CDR1 is MDHEN, CDR2 SYDVKM. The CDR3 here is CASSWSTAQETQYF. The CDR3 DNA reads as TGTGCCAGCAGTTGGTCGACAGCACAAGAGACCCAGTACTTC.

The chain couples TRBV5-1 to TRBJ2-2, with D tentatively TRBD1 (6 bases). Trimming left V 0 bases short and J 3 bases short, with 9 bases between. Per the germline V gene, CDR1 is SGHRS and CDR2 is YFSETQ. The CDR3 spans 15 residues. CDR3 sequence reads: CASSLGTAYTGELFF. The DNA of the CDR3 is TGCGCCAGCAGCTTGGGGACAGCTTACACCGGGGAGCTGTTTTTT.

In this sample, this clone turned up once. The rearrangement uses TRBV6-6 and TRBJ1-4; D remains unclear. Trimming stripped 5 bases from V and 4 bases from J, with 11 bases between. The CDR3 loop spans 14 amino acids. CDR1 MNHNY and CDR2 SVGAGI come from the germline V gene (reference sequence). The CDR3 reads CASSPRGGNEKLFF. CDR3 in DNA: TGTGCCAGCAGTCCCCGTGGAGGTAATGAAAAACTGTTTTTT.

J is TRBJ2-7 and V is TRBV5-6; D uncertain. Germline V gene sequence: CDR1 SGHDT, CDR2 YYEEEE. Trimming took 2 bases from V and 4 from J, leaving 19 bases between them. CDR3 length: 16 residues. CDR3 nucleotides: TGTGCCAGCAGCTTTCGGGTTAGACTTGAGAGGTACGAGCAGTACTTC. The encoded protein is CASSFRVRLERYEQYF.